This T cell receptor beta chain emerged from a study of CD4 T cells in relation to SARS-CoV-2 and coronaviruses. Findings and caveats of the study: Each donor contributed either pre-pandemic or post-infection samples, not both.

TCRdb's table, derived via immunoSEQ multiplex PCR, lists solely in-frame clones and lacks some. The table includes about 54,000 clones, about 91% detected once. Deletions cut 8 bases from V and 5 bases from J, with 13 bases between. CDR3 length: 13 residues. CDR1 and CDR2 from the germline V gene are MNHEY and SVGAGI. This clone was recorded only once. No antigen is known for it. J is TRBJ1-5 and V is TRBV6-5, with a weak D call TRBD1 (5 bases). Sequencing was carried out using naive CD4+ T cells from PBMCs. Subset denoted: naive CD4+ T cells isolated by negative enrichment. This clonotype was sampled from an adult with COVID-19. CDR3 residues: CASGQEGHQPQHF. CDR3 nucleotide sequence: TGTGCCAGCGGCCAAGAGGGACATCAGCCCCAGCATTTT.